These 19 T cell receptor beta chains share one sample of origin, sequenced in a study of CD4 and CD8 cells across lung adenocarcinoma regions. TCRdb reanalysed the PCR reads using MiXCR and keeps one entry per CDR3 protein. Of about 18,000 distinct CDR3 sequences listed, 50% are singletons. Sequences were obtained from CD8+ T cells from the margin of a lung tumor. The receptor source for this set is a male donor with lung adenocarcinoma. The CD4 and CD8 labels of this study may be unreliable.

The rearrangement links TRBV6-1 to TRBJ2-3; D uncertain. Germline CDR1 and CDR2: MNHNS and SASEGT. Trimming took off 3 bases at V and 7 bases at J, with 8 bases between the two ends. The CDR3 has 12 residues. The DNA of the CDR3 is TGTGCCAGCAGTGAGAAAGCGTATACGCAGTATTTT. This sequence encodes CASSEKAYTQYF.

This chain joins TRBV6-1 and TRBJ2-3; the D gene is possibly TRBD2 (6 bases). There are 14 residues in the CDR3. Trimming took 6 bases from V and 5 from J, leaving 15 bases between them. Per the germline V gene, CDR1 is MNHNS and CDR2 is SASEGT. This CDR3 is CASRLGGGQDTQYF. The CDR3 coding sequence is TGTGCCAGCAGACTAGGCGGAGGGCAAGATACGCAGTATTTT.

Within the sample, this clonotype is medium-sized. The rearrangement uses TRBV6-1 and TRBJ2-7; D call uncertain. There are 15 residues in the CDR3. Germline V gene data show CDR1 as MNHNS and CDR2 as SASEGT. V shed 1 base and J shed 0 bases, with 10 bases lying between them. The CDR3 nucleotides are TGTGCCAGCAGTGAAGACTACCGAAGCTCCTACGAGCAGTACTTC. It yields the protein CASSEDYRSSYEQYF.

This chain joins TRBV6-4 and TRBJ2-3; 7 nucleotides match TRBD2. CDR3 length equals 17 residues. Germline CDR1 MRHNA, CDR2 SNTAGT. With 1 base clipped from V and 0 bases from J, the junction kept 7 bases outside the gene matches. CDR3 region: CASSDCYRSGSTDTQYF. CDR3 sequence (DNA): TGTGCCAGCAGTGACTGCTATCGTAGCGGGAGCACAGATACGCAGTATTTT.

A remark on this clonotype: Sequence at one end of the junction differs from germline and may be a read error. The chain recombines TRBV6-1 with TRBJ2-5; D might be TRBD1 or TRBD2, each matching 6 bases. The CDR3 has 15 amino acids. The V gene's germline CDR1 is MNHNS and CDR2 SASEGT. CDR3 nucleotide sequence: TGTGCCAGGGGCAACGGGGGCCGTGCCCCAGAGACCCAGTACTTT. Translated, it gives CARGNGGRAPETQYF.

This clonotype showed up just a few times. Being one base from a much bigger clone, this may be a read error. The gene calls are TRBV6-1 and TRBJ2-5; no clear D gene. The CDR3 contains 11 residues. Germline lookup yields CDR1 MNHNS and CDR2 SASEGT. V was cut by 1 base and J by 11 bases, with 8 bases left in between. The CDR3: CASSEGIEQYF. The CDR3 DNA follows: TGTGCCAGCAGTGAAGGGATTGAGCAGTACTTC.

Remarks on this clonotype: One junction end does not reproduce the germline sequence, and a read error may be involved. The chain employs TRBV6-1 and TRBJ2-4; tentatively, D is TRBD1 (6 bases). The CDR3 runs to 16 residues. In germline, CDR1 is MNHNS, CDR2 SASEGT. The CDR3 DNA reads TGTGCGAGCCGCGTATCGGGGCTGGGGGCCAAGGATATGCAGTATTTC. It translates to CASRVSGLGAKDMQYF.

Comments on this clonotype: Because the CDR3 is missing its conserved closing phenylalanine or tryptophan, this is likely a read error. Because the CDR3's place on the DNA is in doubt, the DNA is left out and the CDR3 is given as listed by TCRdb. The chain has TRBV6-1 and TRBJ2-3; TRBD2, the table's D call, was not compared with the DNA. Germline V gene data show CDR1 as MNHNS and CDR2 as SASEGT. With termini counted, the CDR3 has 16 amino acids. CDR3: CASRDYQSSYEQYFGP.

This clonotype has a count of ten or more. The chain couples TRBV6-1 to TRBJ2-7; D not certain. The germline CDR1 and CDR2 sequences are MNHNS and SASEGT. The ends were cut back, 2 bases at V and 0 bases at J, with 11 bases in the middle. This CDR3 is 15 amino acids long. For the CDR3, the DNA is TGTGCCAGCAGTGAATGGGCTCAGAGCTCCTACGAGCAGTACTTC. This translates into CASSEWAQSSYEQYF.

This clonotype was found a few times. The chain employs TRBV10-1 and TRBJ2-3, with TRBD2 matching over 11 bases. The CDR3 is 15 amino acids. Germline CDR1 WNHNN, CDR2 SYGVQD (reference sequence). The trim removed 3 bases at V and 3 bases at J, leaving 2 bases unmatched. Here the CDR3 DNA reads TGCGCCAGCAGTGATACTAGCGGGGGTACAGATACGCAGTATTTT. It is translated as CASSDTSGGTDTQYF.

At least ten counts were recorded for this clonotype. The chain carries TRBV6-5 and TRBJ2-7; D is uncertain. The CDR3 has 15 amino acids. The V end was cut by 4 bases, the J end by 5 bases, with 18 bases between. Germline V gene sequence: CDR1 MNHEY, CDR2 SVGAGI. The CDR3 loop is CASSSRQLGGDEQYF. CDR3 nucleotides: TGTGCCAGCAGTTCCCGACAATTGGGTGGGGACGAGCAGTACTTC.

This clonotype was observed many times. J is TRBJ2-5 and V is TRBV4-1; 10 bases line up with TRBD1. Germline V lookup: CDR1 MGHRA, CDR2 YSYEKL. This CDR3 is built from 16 residues. V shed 2 bases and J 5 bases; nucleotides not matched to a gene: 8. Here the CDR3 DNA reads TGCGCCAGCAGCCAACCAGGGACAGGGGCCCGGGAGACCCAGTACTTC. Residues: CASSQPGTGARETQYF.

There are a few counts of this clonotype. V gene TRBV4-2 combines with J gene TRBJ2-3; 8 bases agree with TRBD2. Germline V CDR1 and CDR2: LGHNA, YNFKEQ. V trimming: 4 bases; J trimming: 2 bases; junction bases outside the gene matches: 11. The CDR3 is 17 amino acids. The CDR3 nucleotides read TGTGCCAGCAGCCCTCGGGGGGCGGGAGGTCCCACAGATACGCAGTATTTT. Its protein is CASSPRGAGGPTDTQYF.

The rearrangement joins TRBV6-1 to TRBJ1-5, with D tentatively TRBD1 (6 bases). Germline V lookup: CDR1 MNHNS, CDR2 SASEGT. Trimming shortened V by 6 bases and J by 4 bases, and 16 bases separated the two germline ends. This CDR3 contains 15 residues. This CDR3 reads CASRFGRGGNQPQHF. In nucleotides, the CDR3 is TGTGCCAGCAGATTCGGCAGGGGAGGGAATCAGCCCCAGCATTTT.

This clonotype was counted ten times or more. The chain is built from TRBV11-3 and TRBJ2-7; D remains unclear. This CDR3 spans 13 amino acids. Per the germline V gene, CDR1 is SGHNT and CDR2 is YENEEA. Trimming took off 1 base at V and 0 bases at J, with 4 bases between the two ends. CDR3 residues: CASSLGYSYEQYF. As DNA, the CDR3 is TGTGCCAGCAGCTTAGGCTACTCCTACGAGCAGTACTTC.

This clonotype occurred once. This chain joins TRBV7-2 and TRBJ2-5; 7 nucleotides agree with TRBD2. The CDR3 is made up of 16 amino acids. Germline V gives CDR1 SGHTA, CDR2 FQGNSA. J gave up 11 bases and V 5 bases, and 20 bases lay outside the gene matches. The CDR3 region is CASSTRAGAVHNEQYF. Written as DNA, the CDR3 is TGTGCCAGCAGCACGAGGGCGGGAGCGGTACACAATGAGCAGTACTTC. The whole variable domain, remainder taken from reference TRBV7-2 and TRBJ2-5, is GAGVSQSPSNKVTEKGKDVELRCDPISGHTALYWYRQSLGQGLEFLIYFQGNSAPDKSGLPSDRFSAERTGGSVSTLTIQRTQQEDSAVYLCASSTRAGAVHNEQYFGPGTRLLVL.

This clonotype was counted ten times or more. CDR3: CASSRDVNTEAFF. Written as DNA, the CDR3 is TGTGCCAGCAGTCGGGACGTGAACACTGAAGCTTTCTTT. This sequence joins TRBV6-1 and TRBJ1-1; a possible D gene is TRBD1 (5 bases). Trimming left V 5 bases short and J 0 bases short, with 7 bases between. CDR1 is MNHNS and CDR2 is SASEGT in the germline V gene. The CDR3 is 13 amino acids.

This clonotype was seen many times. CDR3: CASRSTANYGYTF. Written as DNA, the CDR3 is TGTGCCAGCAGATCCACAGCTAACTATGGCTACACCTTC. The V gene is TRBV6-5, the J gene TRBJ1-2; D gene ambiguous. V dropped 6 bases and J dropped 0 bases, with 8 bases sitting between them. The CDR3 sequence is 13 residues long. CDR1 is MNHEY and CDR2 is SVGAGI in the germline V gene.

This clonotype came up many times. The rearrangement uses TRBV7-3 and TRBJ2-1, with 14 bases lining up with TRBD2. CDR1 is SGHTA, CDR2 FQGTGA, per germline. This CDR3 has 19 amino acids. The junction had 16 bases not matched to a gene; V was cut back by 5 bases and J by 7 bases. This CDR3 reads CASSRRGTSGSGSGNEQFF. CDR3 nucleotides: TGTGCCAGCAGCCGCAGAGGGACTAGCGGGAGTGGATCTGGTAATGAGCAGTTCTTC.